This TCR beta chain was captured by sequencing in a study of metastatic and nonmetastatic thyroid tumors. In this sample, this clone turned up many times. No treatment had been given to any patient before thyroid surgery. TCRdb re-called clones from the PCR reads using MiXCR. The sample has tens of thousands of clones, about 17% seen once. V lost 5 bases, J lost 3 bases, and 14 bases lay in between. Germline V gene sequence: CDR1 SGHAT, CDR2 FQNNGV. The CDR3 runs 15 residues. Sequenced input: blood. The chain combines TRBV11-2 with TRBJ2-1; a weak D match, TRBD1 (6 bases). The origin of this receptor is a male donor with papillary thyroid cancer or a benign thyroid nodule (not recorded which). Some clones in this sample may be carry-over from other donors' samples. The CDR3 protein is CASSRLRGNYNEQFF. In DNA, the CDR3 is TGTGCCAGCAGCCGCTTGAGGGGGAACTACAATGAGCAGTTCTTC.